This section outlines one T cell receptor (beta chain) sequence together with its context. The data were taken from a study of blood T cell repertoires in COVID-19. Assay used: immunoSEQ multiplex PCR; TCRdb lists only in-frame clones, some missing. The sample carries 210,000 or so clones, 81% recorded once. Material: PBMCs or T cells enriched from blood (not recorded which). The receptor was derived from a woman between 50 and 59 years old with acute COVID-19.

The chain's CDR3 is CAIRGAGGSYEQYF. Written as DNA, the CDR3 is TGTGCCATCAGGGGGGCAGGGGGCTCTTACGAGCAGTACTTC. The V and J genes are TRBV10-3 and TRBJ2-7; 8 nucleotides match TRBD1. Unmatched junction bases numbered 8, after V lost 6 bases and J lost 4 bases. The length of the CDR3 is 14 residues. The germline V gene encodes CDR1 ENHRY and CDR2 SYGVKD.